These T cell receptor beta chains were read from a single sample in a study of OX40 agonist ivuxolimab in advanced cancers. Generated by immunoSEQ multiplex PCR, the TCRdb table keeps only in-frame clones and is missing some. The profile shows some 30,000 clones, around 87% of them singletons. The specimen comprised CD4+ or CD8+ T cells sorted from blood, sampled in a trial of the OX40 agonist ivuxolimab. These TCRs come from an adult with an advanced solid tumor such as melanoma, head and neck, liver or kidney cancer. Each CDR3 is given with its conserved first and last residue. Each record gives: V gene, D gene, CDR3 protein. D genes are given only for firm matches.

>TRBV19|.
CASSSGTPYTEAFF
>TRBV9|.
CASSSSGELFF
>TRBV6-1|.
CASSEEPPGVNEKLFF
>TRBV28|.
CASRRRGAYEQYF
>TRBV15|.
CATSSWDTQFYNEQFF
>TRBV13|.
CASSLGGAQSYEQYF
>TRBV28|TRBD1
CASSLTGGDTEAFF
>TRBV9|TRBD2
CASSAGSGAGYYEQYF
>TRBV7-2|TRBD2
CASSLGGLAGGEQFF
>TRBV7-9|.
CASSSALAEHLQETQYF
>TRBV9|.
CASSVGEGQNYGYTF
>TRBV27|.
CASSPAGPPLQNIQYF
>TRBV19|TRBD1
CASSTHNGTGAGAFF
>TRBV27|TRBD2
CASSPLVASGSSEQYF
>TRBV29-1|.
CSVLGLQETQYF
>TRBV7-6|.
CASSSEYGISTDTQYF
>TRBV19|.
CASSIAPQEGSYGYTF
>TRBV27|TRBD2
CASSLGLAGFNEQFF
>TRBV28|.
CASSFGGPEQYF
>TRBV11-2|.
CASSQRSTDTQYF
>TRBV13|TRBD1
CASSSKTGGPHLYEQYF
>TRBV4-2|TRBD1
CASSQEGGQGDNEQFF
>TRBV28|.
CASSTSGGAYEQYF
>TRBV7-8|.
CASSWGLSYEQYF
>TRBV5-1|TRBD1
CASSSGTENEKLFF
>TRBV2|.
CASSEQGNTEAFF
>TRBV6-1|TRBD1
CASRIGQGPNYGYTF
>TRBV11-3|.
CASSLRQSSGANVLTF
>TRBV11-3|.
CASSLAARPGWETQYF
>TRBV6-1|TRBD1
CASSAHGQGGNYGYTF
>TRBV9|.
CASSAPSASYNEQFF
>TRBV5-4|.
CASSLLQGRETQYF
>TRBV6-5|.
CASSYNGDTQYF
>TRBV7-9|.
CASSLEGMTDTQYF
>TRBV4-2|.
CASSLVGEKLFF
>TRBV5-4|.
CASSWRGFDEQYF
>TRBV27|TRBD1
CASSSNRGRLTYEQYF
>TRBV21-1|.
CASSTHRIRFTRDRSLGLTEAFF
>TRBV5-1|TRBD2
CASSLDVTSGRPLDTQYF
>TRBV19|.
CASSLTGSGANVLTF
>TRBV5-1|.
CASSLGQGRYNEQFF
>TRBV11-2|.
CASSDLGAFNEKLFF
>TRBV7-9|.
CASSLGYGLNQPQHF
>TRBV28|.
CASSQDELRTDTQYF
>TRBV6-1|.
CASSELGGGQPQHF
>TRBV10-3|TRBD2
CAISESNGGRALNEQFF
>TRBV4-3|.
CASSHGPPSTEAFF
>TRBV6-1|TRBD1
CASRLGQGPNYGYTF
>TRBV7-6|.
CASSLPPLGDHYGYTF
>TRBV19|.
CASSHTDPDQPQHF
>TRBV29-1|TRBD1
CSVGTYPDRGYTEAFF